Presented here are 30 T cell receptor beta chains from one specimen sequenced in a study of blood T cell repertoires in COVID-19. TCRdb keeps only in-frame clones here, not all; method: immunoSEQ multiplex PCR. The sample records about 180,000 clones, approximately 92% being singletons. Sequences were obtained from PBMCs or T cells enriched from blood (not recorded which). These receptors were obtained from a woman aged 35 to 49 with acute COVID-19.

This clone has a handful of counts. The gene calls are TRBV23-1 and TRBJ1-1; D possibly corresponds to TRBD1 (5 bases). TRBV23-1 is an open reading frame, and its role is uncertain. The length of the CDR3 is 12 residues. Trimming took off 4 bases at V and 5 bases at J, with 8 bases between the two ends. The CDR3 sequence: CASSLRGTEAFF. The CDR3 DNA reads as TGCGCCAGCAGTCTTCGGGGGACTGAAGCTTTCTTT.

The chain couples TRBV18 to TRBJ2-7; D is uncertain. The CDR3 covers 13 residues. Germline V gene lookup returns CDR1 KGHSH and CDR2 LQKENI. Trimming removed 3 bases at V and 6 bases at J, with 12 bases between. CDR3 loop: CASSPSVSGEQYF. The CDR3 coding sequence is TGTGCCAGCTCACCGTCTGTATCGGGCGAGCAGTACTTC.

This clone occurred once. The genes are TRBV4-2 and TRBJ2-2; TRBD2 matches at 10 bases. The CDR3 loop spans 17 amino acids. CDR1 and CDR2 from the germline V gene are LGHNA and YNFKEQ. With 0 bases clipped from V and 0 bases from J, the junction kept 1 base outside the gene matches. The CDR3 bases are TGTGCCAGCAGCCAAGATAGCGGGGGGCCGAACACCGGGGAGCTGTTTTTT. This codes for CASSQDSGGPNTGELFF.

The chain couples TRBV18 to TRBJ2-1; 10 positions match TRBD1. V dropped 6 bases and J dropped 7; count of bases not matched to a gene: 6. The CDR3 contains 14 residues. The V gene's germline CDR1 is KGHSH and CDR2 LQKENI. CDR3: CASSGTGVWNEQFF. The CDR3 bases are TGTGCCAGCTCCGGGACAGGGGTTTGGAATGAGCAGTTCTTC.

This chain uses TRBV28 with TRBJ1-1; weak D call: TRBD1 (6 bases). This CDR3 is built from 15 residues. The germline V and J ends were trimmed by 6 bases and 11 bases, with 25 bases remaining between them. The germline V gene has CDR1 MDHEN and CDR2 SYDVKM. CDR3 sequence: CASSRLGGGRLRAFF. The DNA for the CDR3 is TGTGCCAGCAGCCGCTTGGGAGGGGGAAGATTGCGGGCTTTCTTT.

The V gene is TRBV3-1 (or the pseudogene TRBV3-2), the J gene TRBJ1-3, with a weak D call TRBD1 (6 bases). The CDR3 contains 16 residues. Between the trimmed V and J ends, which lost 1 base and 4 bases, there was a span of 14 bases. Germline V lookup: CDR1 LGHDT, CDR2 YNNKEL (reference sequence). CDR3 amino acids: CASSQVSRTVGNTIYF. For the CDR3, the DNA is TGTGCCAGCAGCCAAGTTTCTAGGACAGTCGGAAACACCATATATTTT.

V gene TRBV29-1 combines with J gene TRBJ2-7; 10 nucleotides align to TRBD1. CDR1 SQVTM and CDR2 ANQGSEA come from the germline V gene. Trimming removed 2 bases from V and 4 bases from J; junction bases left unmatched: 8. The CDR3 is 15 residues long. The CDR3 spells CSVEFGDRGEYEQYF. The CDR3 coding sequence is TGCAGCGTTGAATTTGGGGACAGGGGAGAATACGAGCAGTACTTC.

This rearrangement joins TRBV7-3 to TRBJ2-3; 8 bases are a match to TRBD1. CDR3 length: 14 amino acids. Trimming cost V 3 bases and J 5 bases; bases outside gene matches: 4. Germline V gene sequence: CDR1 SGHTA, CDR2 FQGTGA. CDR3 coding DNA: TGTGCCAGCAGCTTCCGAGACAGGGGAGATACGCAGTATTTT. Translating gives CASSFRDRGDTQYF.

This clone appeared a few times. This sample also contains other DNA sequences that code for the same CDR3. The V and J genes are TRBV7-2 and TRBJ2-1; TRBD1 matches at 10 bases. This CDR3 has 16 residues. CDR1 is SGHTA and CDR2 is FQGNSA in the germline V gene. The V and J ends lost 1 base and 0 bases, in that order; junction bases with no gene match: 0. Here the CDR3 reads CASSLGTGGSYNEQFF. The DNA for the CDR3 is TGTGCCAGCAGCTTAGGGACAGGGGGCTCCTACAATGAGCAGTTCTTC.

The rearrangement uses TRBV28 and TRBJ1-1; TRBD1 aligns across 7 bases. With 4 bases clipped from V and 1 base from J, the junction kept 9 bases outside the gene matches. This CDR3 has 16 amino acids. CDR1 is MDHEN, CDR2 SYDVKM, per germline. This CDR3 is CASSSPGQQTNTEAFF. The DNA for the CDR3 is TGTGCCAGCAGTTCTCCGGGACAGCAGACGAACACTGAAGCTTTCTTT.

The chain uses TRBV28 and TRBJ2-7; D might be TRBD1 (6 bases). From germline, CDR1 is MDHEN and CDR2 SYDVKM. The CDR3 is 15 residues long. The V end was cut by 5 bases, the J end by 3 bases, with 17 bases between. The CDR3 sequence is CASSPPGVLRYEQYF. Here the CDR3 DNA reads TGTGCCAGCAGTCCCCCAGGGGTCCTACGCTACGAGCAGTACTTC.

Here the CDR3 reads CASSRSGTTTGYEQYF. DNA of the CDR3: TGTGCCAGCAGCCGCTCCGGGACTACAACCGGCTACGAGCAGTACTTC. The chain uses TRBV5-4 and TRBJ2-7; TRBD2 agrees at 7 bases. Germline V gene sequence: CDR1 SGHNT, CDR2 YYREEE (reference sequence). The CDR3 consists of 16 residues. V gave up 4 bases and J gave up 3 bases; unmatched junction bases: 13.

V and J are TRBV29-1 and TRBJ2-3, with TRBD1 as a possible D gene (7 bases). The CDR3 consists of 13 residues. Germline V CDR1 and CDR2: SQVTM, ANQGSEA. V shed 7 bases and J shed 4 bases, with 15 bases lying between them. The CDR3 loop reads CSAEGRGADTQYF. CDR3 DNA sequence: TGCAGCGCCGAGGGCAGGGGGGCAGATACGCAGTATTTT.

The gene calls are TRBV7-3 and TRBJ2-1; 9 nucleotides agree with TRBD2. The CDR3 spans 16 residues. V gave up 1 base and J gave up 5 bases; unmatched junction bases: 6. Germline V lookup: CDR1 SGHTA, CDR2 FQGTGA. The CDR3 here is CASSLKWASGNNEQFF. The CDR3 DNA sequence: TGTGCCAGCAGCTTAAAATGGGCTAGCGGGAACAATGAGCAGTTCTTC.

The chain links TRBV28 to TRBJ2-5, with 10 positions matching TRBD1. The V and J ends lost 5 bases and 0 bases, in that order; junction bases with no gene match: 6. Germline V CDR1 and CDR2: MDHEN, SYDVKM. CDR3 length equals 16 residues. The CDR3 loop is CASSPRDRGYQETQYF. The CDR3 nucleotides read TGTGCCAGCAGTCCCCGGGACAGGGGTTACCAAGAGACCCAGTACTTC. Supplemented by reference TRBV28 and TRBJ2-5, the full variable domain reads DVKVTQSSRYLVKRTGEKVFLECVQDMDHENMFWYRQDPGLGLRLIYFSYDVKMKEKGDIPEGYSVSREKKERFSLILESASTNQTSMYLCASSPRDRGYQETQYFGPGTRLLVL.

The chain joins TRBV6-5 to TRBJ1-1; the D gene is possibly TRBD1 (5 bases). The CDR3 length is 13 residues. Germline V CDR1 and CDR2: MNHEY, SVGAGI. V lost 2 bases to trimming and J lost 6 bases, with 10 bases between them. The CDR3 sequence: CASSYPGFAEAFF. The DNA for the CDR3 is TGTGCCAGCAGTTACCCAGGGTTCGCTGAAGCTTTCTTT.

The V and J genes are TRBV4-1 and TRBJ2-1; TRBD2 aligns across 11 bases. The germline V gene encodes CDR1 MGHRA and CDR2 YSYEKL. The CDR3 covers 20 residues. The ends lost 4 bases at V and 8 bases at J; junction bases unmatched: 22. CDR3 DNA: TGCGCCAGCAGCCGGGGAGGAGGGGTCCTAGCGGGGGGATCTCGGGATGAGCAGTTCTTC. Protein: CASSRGGGVLAGGSRDEQFF.

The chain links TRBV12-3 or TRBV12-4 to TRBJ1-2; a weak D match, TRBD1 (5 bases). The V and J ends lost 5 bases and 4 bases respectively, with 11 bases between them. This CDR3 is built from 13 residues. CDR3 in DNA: TGTGCCAGCAGTGCCGGGGGAAGCTATGGCTACACCTTC. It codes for CASSAGGSYGYTF.

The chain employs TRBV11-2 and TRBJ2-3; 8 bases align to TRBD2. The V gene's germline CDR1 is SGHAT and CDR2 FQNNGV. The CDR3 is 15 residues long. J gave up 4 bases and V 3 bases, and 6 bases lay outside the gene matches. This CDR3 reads CASSFSGRGADTQYF. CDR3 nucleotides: TGTGCCAGCAGCTTTAGCGGGCGGGGGGCAGATACGCAGTATTTT.

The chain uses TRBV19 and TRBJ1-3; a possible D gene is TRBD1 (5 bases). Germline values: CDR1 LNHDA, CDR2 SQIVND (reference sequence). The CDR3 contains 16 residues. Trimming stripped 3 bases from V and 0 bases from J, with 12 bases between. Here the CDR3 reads CASSILDRSSGNTIYF. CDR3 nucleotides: TGTGCCAGTAGTATCCTTGACAGAAGCTCTGGAAACACCATATATTTT.

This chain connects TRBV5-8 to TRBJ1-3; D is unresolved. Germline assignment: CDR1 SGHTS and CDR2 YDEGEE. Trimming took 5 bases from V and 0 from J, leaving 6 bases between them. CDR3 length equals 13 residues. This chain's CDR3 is CASRLNSGNTIYF. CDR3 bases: TGTGCCAGCAGACTTAACTCTGGAAACACCATATATTTT. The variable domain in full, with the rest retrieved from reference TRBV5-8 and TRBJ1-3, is EAGVTQSPTHLIKTRGQQATLRCSPISGHTSVYWYQQALGLGLQFLLWYDEGEERNRGNFPPRFSGRQFPNYSSELNVNALELEDSALYLCASRLNSGNTIYFGEGSWLTVV.

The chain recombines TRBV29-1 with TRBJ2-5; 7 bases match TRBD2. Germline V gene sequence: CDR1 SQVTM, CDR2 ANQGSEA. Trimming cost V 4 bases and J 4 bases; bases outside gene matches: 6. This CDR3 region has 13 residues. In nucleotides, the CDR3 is TGCAGCGTTGGGGCGGGAGCGGGAGAGACCCAGTACTTC. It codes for CSVGAGAGETQYF.

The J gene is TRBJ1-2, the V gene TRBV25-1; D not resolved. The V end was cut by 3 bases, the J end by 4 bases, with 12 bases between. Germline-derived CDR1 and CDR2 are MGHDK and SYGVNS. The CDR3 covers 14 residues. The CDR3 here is CASSETQSGYGYTF. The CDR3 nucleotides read TGTGCCAGCAGTGAGACCCAGAGCGGCTATGGCTACACCTTC.

This CDR3 is CASSYSEGYTNEKLFF. CDR3 bases: TGTGCCAGCAGTTACTCGGAGGGGTATACTAATGAAAAACTGTTTTTT. The rearrangement joins TRBV6-5 to TRBJ1-4; a possible D gene is TRBD1 (5 bases). The V end was cut by 0 bases, the J end by 2 bases, with 10 bases between. The CDR3 sequence is 16 residues long. CDR1 is MNHEY and CDR2 is SVGAGI in the germline V gene.

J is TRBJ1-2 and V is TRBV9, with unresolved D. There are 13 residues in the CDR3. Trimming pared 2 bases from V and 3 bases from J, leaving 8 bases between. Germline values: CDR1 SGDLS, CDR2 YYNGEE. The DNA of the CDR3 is TGTGCCAGCAGCGTCGCAACGGACTATGGCTACACCTTC. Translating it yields CASSVATDYGYTF.

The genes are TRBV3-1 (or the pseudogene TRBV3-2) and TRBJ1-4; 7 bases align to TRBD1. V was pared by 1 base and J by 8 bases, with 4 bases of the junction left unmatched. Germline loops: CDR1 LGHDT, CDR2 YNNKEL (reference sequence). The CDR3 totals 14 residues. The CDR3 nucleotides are TGTGCCAGCAGCCAAGGGCCAGGGGGGGAAAAACTGTTTTTT. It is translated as CASSQGPGGEKLFF.

The DNA for the CDR3 is TGTGCCAGCAGGTCGAGAGCGGGGGGGCCGTCAGATACGCAGTATTTT. Residues: CASRSRAGGPSDTQYF. The chain recombines TRBV7-2 with TRBJ2-3, with 10 bases lining up with TRBD2. Germline CDR1 is SGHTA and CDR2 is FQGNSA. Trimming cost V 6 bases and J 4 bases; bases outside gene matches: 10. There are 16 residues in the CDR3.

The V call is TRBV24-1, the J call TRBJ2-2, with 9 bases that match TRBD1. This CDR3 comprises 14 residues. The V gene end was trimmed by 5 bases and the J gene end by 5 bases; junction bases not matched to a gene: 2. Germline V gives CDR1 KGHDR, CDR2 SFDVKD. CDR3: CATSGTGETGELFF. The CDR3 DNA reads TGTGCCACCAGTGGGACAGGGGAAACCGGGGAGCTGTTTTTT.

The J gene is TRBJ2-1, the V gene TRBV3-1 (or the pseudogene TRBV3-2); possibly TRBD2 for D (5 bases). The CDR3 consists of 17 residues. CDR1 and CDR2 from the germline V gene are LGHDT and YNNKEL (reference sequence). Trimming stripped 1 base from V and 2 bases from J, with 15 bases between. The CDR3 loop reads CASSQGTGLHAYNEQFF. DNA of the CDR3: TGTGCCAGCAGCCAAGGGACCGGACTCCATGCCTACAATGAGCAGTTCTTC.

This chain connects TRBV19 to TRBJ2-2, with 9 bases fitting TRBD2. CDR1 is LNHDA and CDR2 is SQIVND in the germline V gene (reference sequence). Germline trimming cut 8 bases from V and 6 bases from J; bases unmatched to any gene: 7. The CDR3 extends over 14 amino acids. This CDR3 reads CASASGAWAGELFF. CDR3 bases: TGTGCCAGTGCTAGCGGGGCTTGGGCCGGGGAGCTGTTTTTT.